The T cell receptor (beta chain) described here comes from a study of T cells in Graves' hyperthyroidism and ophthalmopathy. Whole-study findings and limits: Before onset, by a median of about seven months, the model predicted ophthalmopathy. Also found in blood were most expanded thyroid clonotypes above 0.001.

A Clinical Activity Score of at least 3, a NOSPECS grade of at least 4 and a duration under 3 months were recorded in the ophthalmopathy patients. To note about this clonotype: The antigen is unknown.

The CDR3 sequence is 15 residues long. With V trimmed by 6 bases and J by 0 bases, 8 bases remained unmatched. Amplification of TCR beta CDR3 regions was performed using RNA transcripts as template. RT-PCR in the first round (using the HTBI primer set) targeted the TCR CDR3. TCRdb re-called the multiplex PCR reads with MiXCR, one entry per CDR3 protein. The data show over 350,000 distinct CDR3 sequences, with about a fifth seen just once and 35% to 45% held by the top ten. Sequenced: blood. This TCR was sampled from a man aged 18 to 29 with Graves' ophthalmopathy. The V and J genes are TRBV12-3 or TRBV12-4 and TRBJ2-7, with 7 nucleotides matching TRBD2. The CDR3 nucleotides read TGTGCCAGCAGCCCCGCGAGCGGGGCCTCCTACGAGCAGTACTTC. This translates into CASSPASGASYEQYF.